What follows are 5 T cell receptor beta chains derived from one specimen sequenced in a study of cytomegalovirus exposure and HLA in healthy donors. Vbeta (60) and Jbeta (13) primers were used in the PCR. Here immunoSEQ multiplex PCR was the method, and the copy in TCRdb shows in-frame clones only, minus some. The sample contains approximately 170,000 clones, over 70% of which appear only once. The sequencing sample was made of PBMCs. These receptors were taken from a woman between 18 and 29 years old in good health and CMV-seronegative.

The chain uses TRBV30 and TRBJ1-6; weak D call: TRBD1 (5 bases). Germline assignment: CDR1 GTSNPN and CDR2 SVGIG (reference sequence). This CDR3 is built from 19 residues. The germline V and J ends were trimmed by 3 bases and 5 bases, with 26 bases remaining between them. CDR3 region: CAWSAIRDLGGVHNSPLHF. The CDR3 DNA is TGTGCCTGGAGCGCAATCCGGGACTTGGGAGGGGTACATAATTCACCCCTCCACTTT.

This clone was seen more than once but under ten times. Here the CDR3 DNA reads TGTGCCAGCAGTGAGGTTCCGACAGTCGTTTATGGCTACACCTTC. As protein: CASSEVPTVVYGYTF. J is TRBJ1-2 and V is TRBV2; possibly TRBD1 for D (5 bases). CDR3 length: 15 amino acids. CDR1 and CDR2 (germline): SNHLY, FYNNEI. Deletions cut 3 bases from V and 5 bases from J, with 16 bases between.

This rearrangement joins TRBV25-1 to TRBJ2-5; 11 bases match TRBD2. With 3 bases clipped from V and 5 bases from J, the junction kept 8 bases outside the gene matches. The CDR3 is made up of 16 amino acids. Looked up from germline, CDR1 is MGHDK and CDR2 is SYGVNS. The CDR3 is CASSDYSGGASETQYF. Written as DNA, the CDR3 is TGTGCCAGCAGTGACTATAGCGGGGGGGCGTCGGAGACCCAGTACTTC.

The chain links TRBV30 to TRBJ1-5; the match to TRBD1 covers 8 bases. Trimming removed 5 bases from V and 7 bases from J; junction bases left unmatched: 4. The CDR3 is made up of 12 amino acids. The germline gives CDR1 GTSNPN, CDR2 SVGIG (reference sequence). As DNA, the CDR3 is TGTGCCTGGGGACAGGGTTTACAGCCCCAGCATTTT. Translated: CAWGQGLQPQHF.

V and J are TRBV28 and TRBJ2-5; D perhaps matches TRBD1 (6 bases). The CDR3 runs 16 residues. Per germline, CDR1 MDHEN and CDR2 SYDVKM. The germline V and J ends were trimmed by 3 bases and 1 base, with 15 bases remaining between them. The CDR3 DNA is TGTGCCAGCAGTTTTAGATTAGGGGGTATCCAAGAGACCCAGTACTTC. As protein: CASSFRLGGIQETQYF.